One TCR beta chain is described in this entry. Its antigen remains unknown. These data come from a study of blood T cells in healthy people across ages. PCR was performed a second time for about 6 to 12 cycles using a sample-barcoded 5' primer and a J-beta primer mix. TCRdb recomputed calls from the 5' RACE reads with MiXCR, one row per CDR3 protein. The sample has 1.5 million to 2 million distinct CDR3 sequences; roughly two fifths are singletons. Study-wide results and limits: Unsorted PBMC material precluded a definitive naive versus antigen-experienced comparison. TCR beta diversity per million T cells fell roughly linearly with age.

About 10 milliliters of peripheral blood were drawn from each donor. Researchers report isolating at least 7 million PBMCs per sample. After removal of 6 bases from V and 11 bases from J, the junction contained 12 bases not matched to a gene. Per the germline V gene, CDR1 is MNHEY and CDR2 is SMNVEV (reference sequence). This CDR3 region has 13 residues. V usage is TRBV27 and J usage is TRBJ2-5; TRBD2 matches at 7 bases. This TCR was recovered from a human donor in good health. The sequenced sample consisted of blood. The CDR3 loop reads CASSRDYLGEQYF. CDR3 DNA: TGTGCCAGCAGCCGGGACTACCTCGGGGAGCAGTACTTC.